The 18 T cell receptor beta chains in this list originate from one sample, sequenced in a study of vaccination effects on CD4 cells after COVID-19 (dated by TCRdb to between 2022 and 2023). After 10 to 11 days of culture, CD4+ T cells were isolated with the EasySep CD4+ T cell isolation kit. Antigen specificity for these receptors is unknown. The method was the immunoSEQ multiplex PCR assay. The clones in this table, taken by TCRdb from immuneACCESS, are in-frame only. Not every clone is retained; where verified, under half of the shortfall comes from an unresolved V gene, and the cause of the rest is unknown. For this sample the table gives more than 45,000 clones, of which roughly 80% were detected only once. Clones ranked in the top ten supply approximately 3% of the sample. The source material was CD4+ T cells from PBMCs cultured without peptide, sampled before COVID-19 vaccination. These receptors were taken from a human donor who received a COVID-19 vaccine.

This chain connects TRBV2 to TRBJ2-5; unclear D gene. This CDR3 has 13 residues. Germline CDR1 SNHLY, CDR2 FYNNEI. Trimming took 3 bases from V and 5 from J, leaving 10 bases between them. As DNA, the CDR3 is TGTGCCAGCAGTGATAGGTTTGCGGAGACCCAGTACTTC. Amino acids: CASSDRFAETQYF.

In its sample, this clone was seen a few times. The V gene is TRBV2, the J gene TRBJ1-2; the match to TRBD1 covers 8 bases. The junction had 5 bases not matched to a gene; V was cut back by 6 bases and J by 5 bases. Per germline, CDR1 SNHLY and CDR2 FYNNEI. CDR3 length: 13 residues. The CDR3 loop reads CASRGGQAYGYTF. The DNA of the CDR3 is TGTGCCAGCAGGGGGGGACAGGCTTATGGCTACACCTTC.

The CDR3 coding sequence is TGTGCCAGCAGTCGGGACAGCCCGTATAGCAATCAGCCCCAGCATTTT. As protein: CASSRDSPYSNQPQHF. The chain uses TRBV2 and TRBJ1-5; 7 bases match TRBD1. After removal of 5 bases from V and 0 bases from J, the junction contained 7 bases not matched to a gene. The germline V gene encodes CDR1 SNHLY and CDR2 FYNNEI. This CDR3 is built from 16 residues.

The rearrangement links TRBV2 to TRBJ1-3; TRBD1 matches at 8 bases. Trimming took 7 bases from V and 3 from J; bases not matched to a gene: 8. The CDR3 runs 15 residues. Germline V gene sequence: CDR1 SNHLY, CDR2 FYNNEI. CDR3 region: CASKLDRGSGNTIYF. CDR3 nucleotides: TGTGCCAGCAAACTCGACAGGGGAAGTGGAAACACCATATATTTT.

V gene TRBV4-1 combines with J gene TRBJ2-3; TRBD2 is a possible D gene (5 bases). This CDR3 spans 15 amino acids. V was trimmed by 0 bases and J by 5 bases, leaving 12 bases between them. The germline V gene encodes CDR1 MGHRA and CDR2 YSYEKL. The CDR3 loop is CASSQDLRVGDTQYF. The CDR3 nucleotides read TGCGCCAGCAGCCAAGATTTGCGGGTTGGAGATACGCAGTATTTT.

This rearrangement joins TRBV28 to TRBJ2-5, with D tentatively TRBD2 (5 bases). This CDR3 is 14 amino acids long. Trimming removed 4 bases from V and 3 bases from J, with 12 bases in between. CDR1 is MDHEN and CDR2 is SYDVKM in the germline V gene. The CDR3 spells CASSYLASKETQYF. The CDR3 DNA sequence: TGTGCCAGCAGTTACCTAGCTTCAAAAGAGACCCAGTACTTC.

CDR3 coding DNA: TGTGCCAGCAGTGCGGGACCTGGCGCAGCTCACACTGAAGCTTTCTTT. Amino acid sequence: CASSAGPGAAHTEAFF. This chain uses TRBV6-4 with TRBJ1-1; weak D call: TRBD1 (5 bases). In germline, CDR1 is MRHNA, CDR2 SNTAGT. This CDR3 comprises 16 residues. V was pared by 4 bases and J by 3 bases, with 18 bases between.

The chain joins TRBV19 to TRBJ1-6; D is perhaps TRBD1 (6 bases). The CDR3 is made up of 14 amino acids. CDR1 and CDR2 (germline): LNHDA, SQIVND (reference sequence). Trimming left V 6 bases short and J 8 bases short, with 14 bases between. The DNA for the CDR3 is TGTGCCAGTAGCGCAGGGGTAAGTCATTCACCCCTCCACTTT. It yields the protein CASSAGVSHSPLHF.

Only a few counts were recorded for this clone. The chain carries TRBV7-2 and TRBJ2-2, with 7 bases fitting TRBD1. In germline, CDR1 is SGHTA, CDR2 FQGNSA. There are 16 residues in the CDR3. Trimming at V came to 7 bases and at J to 4 bases, leaving 12 bases not matched to a gene. CDR3 residues: CASNRPRGWGTGELFF. Here the CDR3 DNA reads TGTGCCAGCAACCGCCCCAGGGGGTGGGGCACCGGGGAGCTGTTTTTT.

The chain joins TRBV18 to TRBJ2-3; TRBD2 agrees at 7 bases. V shed 3 bases, J shed 3 bases, and the junction held 9 bases outside the gene matches. This CDR3 has 16 residues. Germline V CDR1 and CDR2: KGHSH, LQKENI. The CDR3: CASSPTAGPETDTQYF. In nucleotides, the CDR3 is TGTGCCAGCTCACCTACAGCGGGGCCAGAAACAGATACGCAGTATTTT.

The CDR3, as DNA: TGTGCCAGCAGTGAAATTGGCCCTAGCAATCAGCCCCAGCATTTT. Amino acid sequence: CASSEIGPSNQPQHF. The chain employs TRBV6-1 and TRBJ1-5, with D unresolved. The CDR3 extends over 15 amino acids. Germline CDR1 reads MNHNS; CDR2 reads SASEGT. The V gene lost 2 bases and the J gene lost 0 bases, with 8 bases spanning the gap.

This chain joins TRBV10-1 and TRBJ1-6; maybe TRBD1 (5 bases). Per germline, CDR1 WNHNN and CDR2 SYGVQD (reference sequence). The CDR3 contains 14 residues. V was trimmed by 2 bases and J by 7 bases, leaving 9 bases between them. The CDR3 DNA reads as TGCGCCAGCAGTGAGGGGGGTGGAAATTCACCCCTCCACTTT. As protein: CASSEGGGNSPLHF.

The genes are TRBV6-6 and TRBJ2-2; 10 bases line up with TRBD2. The germline gives CDR1 MNHNY, CDR2 SVGAGI (reference sequence). V shed 5 bases, J shed 7 bases, and the junction held 10 bases outside the gene matches. CDR3 length equals 16 residues. The CDR3 loop reads CASSIKRGGPVGELFF. CDR3 nucleotide sequence: TGTGCCAGCAGTATAAAGCGGGGGGGCCCGGTCGGGGAGCTGTTTTTT.

V is TRBV4-3 and J is TRBJ1-3, with TRBD1 matching 8 bases. CDR1 and CDR2 (germline): LGHNA, YSLEER. This CDR3 is 15 amino acids long. Trimming cost V 6 bases and J 3 bases; bases outside gene matches: 7. The CDR3 sequence is CASSPQGASGNTIYF. CDR3 nucleotide sequence: TGCGCCAGCAGTCCGCAGGGGGCCAGTGGAAACACCATATATTTT.

The rearrangement links TRBV2 to TRBJ2-7; TRBD2 aligns across 9 bases. Germline CDR1 SNHLY, CDR2 FYNNEI. The length of the CDR3 is 17 residues. Trimming cost V 0 bases and J 4 bases; bases outside gene matches: 10. CDR3 bases: TGTGCCAGCAGTGAAGCCCTCGCTAGCGGGGCGTATTACGAGCAGTACGTC. Its translation: CASSEALASGAYYEQYV.

The rearrangement joins TRBV4-2 to TRBJ1-2, with 8 bases lining up with TRBD1. CDR1 is LGHNA, CDR2 YNFKEQ, per germline. The CDR3 spans 15 residues. The J segment lost 6 bases and the V segment lost 1 base, leaving 7 bases of the junction unmatched. DNA of the CDR3: TGTGCCAGCAGCCAAGCGACAGGGGCGATGCATGGCTACACCTTC. Translation gives CASSQATGAMHGYTF.

This clone was recorded a few times. The chain uses TRBV9 and TRBJ1-6, with 9 bases that match TRBD1. The CDR3 sequence is 15 residues long. V shed 3 bases and J 6 bases; nucleotides not matched to a gene: 4. Germline CDR1 and CDR2: SGDLS and YYNGEE. The CDR3, as DNA: TGTGCCAGCAGCGGACCGGGACAGGGTAATTCACCCCTCCACTTT. This translates into CASSGPGQGNSPLHF.

This chain connects TRBV12-3 or TRBV12-4 to TRBJ2-5; tentatively, D is TRBD2 (6 bases). The length of the CDR3 is 12 residues. V was trimmed by 1 base and J by 7 bases, leaving 7 bases between them. CDR3 in DNA: TGTGCCAGCAGTTTAGGAGCGGGGACCCAGTACTTC. It codes for CASSLGAGTQYF.